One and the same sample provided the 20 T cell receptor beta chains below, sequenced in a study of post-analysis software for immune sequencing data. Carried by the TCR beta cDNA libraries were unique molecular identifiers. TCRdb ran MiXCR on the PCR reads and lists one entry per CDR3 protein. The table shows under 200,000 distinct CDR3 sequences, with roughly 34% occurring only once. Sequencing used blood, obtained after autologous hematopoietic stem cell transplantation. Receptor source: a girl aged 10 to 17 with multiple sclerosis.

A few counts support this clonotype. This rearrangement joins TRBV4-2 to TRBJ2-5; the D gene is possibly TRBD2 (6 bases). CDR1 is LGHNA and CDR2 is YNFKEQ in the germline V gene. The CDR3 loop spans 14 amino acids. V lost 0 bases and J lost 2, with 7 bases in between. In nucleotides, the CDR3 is TGTGCCAGCAGCCAAGATGCGGGGCAAGAGACCCAGTACTTC. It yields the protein CASSQDAGQETQYF.

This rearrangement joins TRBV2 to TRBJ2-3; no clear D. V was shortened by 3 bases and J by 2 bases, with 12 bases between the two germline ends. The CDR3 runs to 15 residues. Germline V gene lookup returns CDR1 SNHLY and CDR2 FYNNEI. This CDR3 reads CASSDLSQFTDTQYF. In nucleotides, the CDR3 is TGTGCCAGCAGTGACCTATCTCAGTTCACAGATACGCAGTATTTT.

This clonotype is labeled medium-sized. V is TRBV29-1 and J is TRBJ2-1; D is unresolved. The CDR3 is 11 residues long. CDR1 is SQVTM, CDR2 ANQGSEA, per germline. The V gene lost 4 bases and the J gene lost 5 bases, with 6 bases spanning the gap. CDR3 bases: TGCAGCGTTGGGGCGGACAATGAGCAGTTCTTC. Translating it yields CSVGADNEQFF.

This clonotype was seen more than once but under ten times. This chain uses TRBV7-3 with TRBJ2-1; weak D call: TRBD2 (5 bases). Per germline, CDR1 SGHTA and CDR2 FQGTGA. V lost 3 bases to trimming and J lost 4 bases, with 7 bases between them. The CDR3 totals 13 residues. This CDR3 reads CASSFDYYNEQFF. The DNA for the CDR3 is TGTGCCAGCAGCTTTGACTATTACAATGAGCAGTTCTTC.

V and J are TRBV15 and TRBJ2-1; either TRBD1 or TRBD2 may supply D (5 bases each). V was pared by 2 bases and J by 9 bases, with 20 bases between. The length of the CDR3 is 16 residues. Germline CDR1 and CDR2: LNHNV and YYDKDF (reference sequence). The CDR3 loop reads CATSRPDGLGLGEQFF. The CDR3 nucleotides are TGTGCCACCAGCAGACCCGACGGACTGGGGCTGGGTGAGCAGTTCTTC. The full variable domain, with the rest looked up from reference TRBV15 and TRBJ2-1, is DAMVIQNPRYQVTQFGKPVTLSCSQTLNHNVMYWYQQKSSQAPKLLFHYYDKDFNNEADTPDNFQSRRPNTSFCFLDIRSPGLGDTAMYLCATSRPDGLGLGEQFFGPGTRLTVL.

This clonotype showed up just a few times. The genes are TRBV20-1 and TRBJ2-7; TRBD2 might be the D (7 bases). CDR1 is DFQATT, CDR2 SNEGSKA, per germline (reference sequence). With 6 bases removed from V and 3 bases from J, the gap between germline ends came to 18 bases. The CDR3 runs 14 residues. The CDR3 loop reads CSAAEGGLNYEQYF. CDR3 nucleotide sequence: TGCAGTGCGGCCGAGGGGGGGCTAAACTACGAGCAGTACTTC.

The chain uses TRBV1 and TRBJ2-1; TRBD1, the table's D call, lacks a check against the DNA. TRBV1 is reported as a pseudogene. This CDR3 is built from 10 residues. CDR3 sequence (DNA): TGCACCAGCAGCCAACTACTCAGGGTCTTC. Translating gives CTSSQLLRVF.

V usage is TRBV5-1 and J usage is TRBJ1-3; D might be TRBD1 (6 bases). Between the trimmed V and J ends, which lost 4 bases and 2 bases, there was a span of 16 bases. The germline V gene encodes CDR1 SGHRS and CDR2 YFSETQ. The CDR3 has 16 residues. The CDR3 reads CASSLEGGLPGNTIYF. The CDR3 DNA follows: TGCGCCAGCAGCCTGGAGGGGGGGCTTCCTGGAAACACCATATATTTT.

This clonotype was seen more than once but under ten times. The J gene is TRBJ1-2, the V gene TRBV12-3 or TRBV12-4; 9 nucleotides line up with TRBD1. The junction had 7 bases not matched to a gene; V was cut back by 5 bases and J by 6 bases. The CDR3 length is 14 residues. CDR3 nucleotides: TGTGCCAGCAGTAGGACAGGGGCGTCGGATGGCTACACCTTC. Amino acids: CASSRTGASDGYTF.

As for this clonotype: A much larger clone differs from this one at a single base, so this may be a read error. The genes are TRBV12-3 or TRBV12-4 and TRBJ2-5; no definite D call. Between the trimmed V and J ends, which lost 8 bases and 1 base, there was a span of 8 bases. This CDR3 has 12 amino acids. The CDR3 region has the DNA TGTGCCAGCGGTAGAATCCAAGAGACCCAGTACTTC. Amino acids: CASGRIQETQYF.

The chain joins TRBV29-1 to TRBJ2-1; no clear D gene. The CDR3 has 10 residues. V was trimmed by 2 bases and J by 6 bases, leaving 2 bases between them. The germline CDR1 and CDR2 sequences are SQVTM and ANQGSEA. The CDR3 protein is CSVELNEQFF. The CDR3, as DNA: TGCAGCGTTGAACTCAATGAGCAGTTCTTC.

The CDR3 region is CSSRLAGGVYNEQFF. The DNA for the CDR3 is TGCAGTTCTCGACTAGCGGGGGGTGTATACAATGAGCAGTTCTTC. The chain is built from TRBV20-1 and TRBJ2-1, with 13 bases that match TRBD2. Germline CDR1 is DFQATT and CDR2 is SNEGSKA (reference sequence). V lost 8 bases, J lost 4 bases, and 8 bases stayed unmatched. This CDR3 spans 15 amino acids.

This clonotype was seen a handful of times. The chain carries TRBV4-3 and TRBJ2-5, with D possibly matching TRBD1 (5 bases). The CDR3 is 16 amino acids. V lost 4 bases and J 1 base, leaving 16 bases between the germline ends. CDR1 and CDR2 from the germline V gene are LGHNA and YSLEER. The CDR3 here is CASSPTVQVLQETQYF. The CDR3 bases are TGCGCCAGCAGCCCAACGGTACAGGTTCTCCAAGAGACCCAGTACTTC.

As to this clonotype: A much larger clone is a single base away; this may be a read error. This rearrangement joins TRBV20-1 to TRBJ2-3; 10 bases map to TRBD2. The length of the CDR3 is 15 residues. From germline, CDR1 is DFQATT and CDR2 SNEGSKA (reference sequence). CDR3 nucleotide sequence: TGCAGTGGACGACTAGCGGGTACTAGCACAGATGCGCAGTATTTT. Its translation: CSGRLAGTSTDAQYF.

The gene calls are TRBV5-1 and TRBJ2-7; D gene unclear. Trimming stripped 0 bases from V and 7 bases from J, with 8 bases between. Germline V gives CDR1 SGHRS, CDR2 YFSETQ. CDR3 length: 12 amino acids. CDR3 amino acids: CASSLVRGEQYF. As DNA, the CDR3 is TGCGCCAGCAGCTTGGTACGCGGTGAGCAGTACTTC.

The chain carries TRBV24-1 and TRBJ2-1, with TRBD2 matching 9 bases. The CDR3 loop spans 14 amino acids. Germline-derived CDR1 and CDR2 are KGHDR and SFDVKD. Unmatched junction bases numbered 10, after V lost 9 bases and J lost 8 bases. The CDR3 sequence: CATDRVAGADEQFF. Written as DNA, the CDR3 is TGTGCCACCGATCGAGTAGCGGGAGCGGATGAGCAGTTCTTC.

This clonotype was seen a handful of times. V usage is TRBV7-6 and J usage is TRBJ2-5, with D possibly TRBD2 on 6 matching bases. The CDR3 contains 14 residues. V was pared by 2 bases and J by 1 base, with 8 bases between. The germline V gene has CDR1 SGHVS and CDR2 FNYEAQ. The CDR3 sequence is CASSLTSPQETQYF. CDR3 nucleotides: TGTGCCAGCAGCTTAACTAGCCCCCAAGAGACCCAGTACTTC.

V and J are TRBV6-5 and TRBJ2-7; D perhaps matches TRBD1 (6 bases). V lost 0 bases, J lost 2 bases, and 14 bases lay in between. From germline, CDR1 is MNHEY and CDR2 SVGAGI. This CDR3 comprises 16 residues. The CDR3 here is CASSYSLTGRPYEQYV. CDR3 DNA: TGTGCCAGCAGTTACTCGCTTACAGGGCGCCCCTACGAGCAGTACGTC.

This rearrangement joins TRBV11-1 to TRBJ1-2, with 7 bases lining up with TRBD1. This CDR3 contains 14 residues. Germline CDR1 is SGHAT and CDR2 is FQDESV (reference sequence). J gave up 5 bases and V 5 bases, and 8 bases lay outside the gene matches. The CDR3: CASSDPGTVYGYTF. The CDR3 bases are TGTGCCAGCAGCGACCCCGGGACAGTATATGGCTACACCTTC.

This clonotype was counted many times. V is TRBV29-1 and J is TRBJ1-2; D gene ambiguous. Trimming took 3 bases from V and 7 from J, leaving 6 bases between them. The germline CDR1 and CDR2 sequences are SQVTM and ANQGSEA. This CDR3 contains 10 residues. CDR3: CSVDSGGYTF. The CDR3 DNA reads TGCAGCGTTGACTCCGGTGGCTACACCTTC.